This T cell receptor beta chain originates from a study of blood T cell repertoires in COVID-19. At the level of the study: Samples of COVID-19 (acute and convalescent) were obtained from the United States, Italy and Spain.

Repertoires were generated with immunoSEQ multiplex PCR, while TCRdb's copy carries only in-frame clones and drops some. The sample contains around 70,000 clones, 70% to 85% of which appear only once. The CDR3 spans 14 residues. V was pared by 3 bases and J by 2 bases, with 8 bases between. Germline lookup yields CDR1 SGHDN and CDR2 FVKESK. Sequencing input: peripheral blood. The clonotype comes from a man between 60 and 75 years old with acute or convalescent COVID-19. V usage is TRBV14 and J usage is TRBJ1-3, with D possibly being TRBD1 (5 bases). DNA of the CDR3: TGTGCCAGCAGCCATCCAGGGACTGGAAACACCATATATTTT. Protein sequence: CASSHPGTGNTIYF.